These 16 T cell receptor beta chains share one sample of origin, sequenced in a study of CD8 T cell repertoires and HIV-1 epitope variants. The data were produced by immunoSEQ multiplex PCR, yet TCRdb's version contains in-frame clones alone and is incomplete. The table has 6,000 or so clones, approximately 72% seen once. These receptors' antigens are unknown. The specimen sequenced was cultured CD8+ T cells derived from PBMCs. These receptors all stem from a male donor with HIV.

This clone was detected only a few times. This chain's CDR3 is CASSAGDTGELFF. The CDR3 region has the DNA TGTGCCAGCAGTGCAGGGGACACCGGGGAGCTGTTTTTT. The chain links TRBV6-4 to TRBJ2-2; TRBD1 is a possible D gene (6 bases). Germline V gene lookup returns CDR1 MRHNA and CDR2 SNTAGT. V lost 4 bases and J 3 bases, leaving 6 bases between the germline ends. The CDR3 spans 13 residues.

The chain links TRBV15 to TRBJ2-7, with 9 bases fitting TRBD2. The germline V gene has CDR1 LNHNV and CDR2 YYDKDF (reference sequence). With V trimmed by 1 base and J by 0 bases, 7 bases remained unmatched. The CDR3 is 17 amino acids. The CDR3 loop is CATSRATLAGDSYEQYF. DNA for the CDR3: TGTGCCACCAGCAGAGCAACCTTAGCGGGGGACTCCTACGAGCAGTACTTC.

In its sample, this clone is medium-sized (0.01 to 0.1%). CDR3 protein: CASSLDRWGYTF. For the CDR3, the DNA is TGTGCCAGCAGTCTGGATCGCTGGGGCTACACCTTC. The rearrangement uses TRBV28 and TRBJ1-2; D unresolved. Germline V gene sequence: CDR1 MDHEN, CDR2 SYDVKM. The germline V and J ends were trimmed by 5 bases and 8 bases, with 12 bases remaining between them. The CDR3 contains 12 residues.

The table lists this clone with a count of one. This chain links TRBV13 with TRBJ2-7; tentatively, D is TRBD2 (6 bases). Trimming stripped 4 bases from V and 5 bases from J, with 27 bases between. The CDR3 runs to 18 residues. Germline CDR1 and CDR2: PRHDT and FYEKMQ (reference sequence). The DNA of the CDR3 is TGTGCCAGCAGCTACACGCAGTCGGGCCTCGGGAGAGGAGACGAGCAGTACTTC. It translates to CASSYTQSGLGRGDEQYF.

The chain couples TRBV19 to TRBJ1-1; the D gene is possibly TRBD1 (6 bases). The CDR3 length is 12 residues. Germline loops: CDR1 LNHDA, CDR2 SQIVND (reference sequence). V gave up 8 bases and J gave up 7 bases, with 14 bases separating them. CDR3 residues: CASQDRPDEAFF. CDR3 nucleotide sequence: TGTGCCAGTCAAGACAGGCCTGATGAAGCTTTCTTT.

This clone was recorded once. The genes are TRBV29-1 and TRBJ2-1, with unresolved D. Trimming shortened V by 8 bases and J by 4 bases, and 9 bases separated the two germline ends. CDR3 length: 11 amino acids. The germline gives CDR1 SQVTM, CDR2 ANQGSEA. The CDR3 nucleotides are TGCAGCCCAGAGGTATACAATGAGCAGTTCTTC. It specifies CSPEVYNEQFF.

This chain connects TRBV11-2 to TRBJ2-7; D possibly matches TRBD1 or TRBD2 (5 bases each). Germline CDR1 reads SGHAT; CDR2 reads FQNNGV. The CDR3 is made up of 13 amino acids. The V and J ends lost 3 bases and 3 bases respectively, with 9 bases between them. This CDR3 reads CASSFGGNYEQYF. For the CDR3, the DNA is TGTGCCAGCAGCTTTGGGGGTAACTACGAGCAGTACTTC. The full variable domain, completed using reference TRBV11-2 and TRBJ2-7, is EAGVAQSPRYKIIEKRQSVAFWCNPISGHATLYWYQQILGQGPKLLIQFQNNGVVDDSQLPKDRFSAERLKGVDSTLKIQPAKLEDSAVYLCASSFGGNYEQYFGPGTRLTVT.

This chain links TRBV6-1 with TRBJ2-7; D not resolved. The V end was cut by 6 bases, the J end by 2 bases, with 11 bases between. This CDR3 has 13 residues. Germline V gives CDR1 MNHNS, CDR2 SASEGT. The CDR3 loop is CASRSDYTYEQYF. The CDR3 DNA reads as TGTGCCAGCAGGTCCGATTACACCTACGAGCAGTACTTC.

This chain joins TRBV28 and TRBJ1-1, with D maybe TRBD1 (6 bases). V was pared by 3 bases and J by 3 bases, with 14 bases between. The CDR3 spans 15 residues. From germline, CDR1 is MDHEN and CDR2 SYDVKM. CDR3 residues: CASSFQGQKDTEAFF. The CDR3 DNA follows: TGTGCCAGCAGTTTTCAGGGGCAGAAGGACACTGAAGCTTTCTTT.

The chain employs TRBV9 and TRBJ2-2; D gene unclear. The CDR3 totals 17 residues. CDR1 is SGDLS, CDR2 YYNGEE, per germline. Trimming took off 0 bases at V and 0 bases at J, with 12 bases between the two ends. The chain's CDR3 is CASSVGRFAANTGELFF. CDR3 DNA: TGTGCCAGCAGCGTAGGAAGGTTTGCCGCGAACACCGGGGAGCTGTTTTTT.

The chain recombines TRBV11-2 with TRBJ2-7, with 11 bases fitting TRBD1. The length of the CDR3 is 14 residues. J lost 6 bases, V lost 5 bases, and 6 bases had no gene match. Germline CDR1 is SGHAT and CDR2 is FQNNGV. CDR3 in DNA: TGTGCCAGCAGCACGGACAGGGGGCGGCTCGAGCAGTACTTC. This gives the protein CASSTDRGRLEQYF. The full variable domain, with the rest looked up from reference TRBV11-2 and TRBJ2-7, is EAGVAQSPRYKIIEKRQSVAFWCNPISGHATLYWYQQILGQGPKLLIQFQNNGVVDDSQLPKDRFSAERLKGVDSTLKIQPAKLEDSAVYLCASSTDRGRLEQYFGPGTRLTVT.

V is TRBV5-6 and J is TRBJ2-7; TRBD2 matches 9 bases. The CDR3 consists of 15 residues. Per germline, CDR1 SGHDT and CDR2 YYEEEE. The V segment lost 2 bases and the J segment 2 bases; nucleotides outside the gene matches: 5. The CDR3 region has the DNA TGTGCCAGCAGCTTTCTGGGACTAGCAACCTACGAGCAGTACTTC. Translated, it gives CASSFLGLATYEQYF.

This rearrangement joins TRBV5-4 to TRBJ2-7; D unresolved. This CDR3 spans 12 amino acids. Germline V gene data show CDR1 as SGHNT and CDR2 as YYREEE (reference sequence). V was pared by 5 bases and J by 0 bases, with 6 bases between. The CDR3 here is CASSLASYEQYF. Written as DNA, the CDR3 is TGTGCCAGCAGTCTGGCCTCCTACGAGCAGTACTTC. The entire variable domain, with the rest obtained from reference TRBV5-4 and TRBJ2-7, is as follows: ETGVTQSPTHLIKTRGQQVTLRCSSQSGHNTVSWYQQALGQGPQFIFQYYREEENGRGNFPPRFSGLQFPNYSSELNVNALELDDSALYLCASSLASYEQYFGPGTRLTVT.

This clone has just a few counts. The J gene is TRBJ1-1, the V gene TRBV27; D gene uncertain. Germline V lookup: CDR1 MNHEY, CDR2 SMNVEV (reference sequence). V dropped 0 bases and J dropped 5 bases, with 7 bases sitting between them. CDR3 size: 13 residues. The CDR3: CASSLSLVTEAFF. CDR3 DNA: TGTGCCAGCAGTTTATCCTTGGTGACTGAAGCTTTCTTT.

The rearrangement links TRBV5-4 to TRBJ1-1; 9 bases agree with TRBD1. There are 15 residues in the CDR3. V was pared by 4 bases and J by 5 bases, with 9 bases of the junction left unmatched. CDR1 is SGHNT and CDR2 is YYREEE in the germline V gene (reference sequence). The CDR3 DNA reads as TGTGCCAGCAGCCCCCCCGGGACAGGGTATACTGAAGCTTTCTTT. Its protein is CASSPPGTGYTEAFF. The entire variable domain, with the rest obtained from reference TRBV5-4 and TRBJ1-1, is as follows: ETGVTQSPTHLIKTRGQQVTLRCSSQSGHNTVSWYQQALGQGPQFIFQYYREEENGRGNFPPRFSGLQFPNYSSELNVNALELDDSALYLCASSPPGTGYTEAFFGQGTRLTVV.

This clone was detected a few times. This rearrangement joins TRBV6-5 to TRBJ2-2; a possible D gene is TRBD2 (6 bases). Trimming shortened V by 5 bases and J by 6 bases, and 16 bases separated the two germline ends. The CDR3 extends over 15 amino acids. Germline CDR1 is MNHEY and CDR2 is SVGAGI. The CDR3 DNA reads TGTGCCAGCAGTCCCCCGACTAGTGGGGCCGGGGAGCTGTTTTTT. Its protein product is CASSPPTSGAGELFF.